The following is a T cell receptor beta chain sequence with its context. Antigen: not known. This sample was included in a study of human T cells and chemical hapten exposure. Study in general: Sensitization employed 2% DPC on approximately 2 cm by approximately 2 cm of upper inner arm skin.

TCRdb itself ran the RACE reads through MiXCR, one entry per CDR3 protein. The table has 190,000 or so distinct CDR3 sequences, approximately 29% seen once. Time point noted: pre-sensitization, week 0. Treatment defined: therapeutic diphenylcyclopropenone sensitization with weekly scalp DPC. Notes on the study in general: Patch test score showed a positive correlation with PT1 expanded TCR counts.

The sequenced sample was whole blood, obtained in connection with sensitization to the hapten diphenylcyclopropenone (DPC). The source is a woman under 40 with alopecia areata. Some clones in this sample may be carry-over from other donors' samples.

CDR3 in amino acids: CASSRGPGYSEKLFF. CDR3 in DNA: TGTGCCAGTAGCCGGGGCCCAGGGTACTCCGAAAAACTGTTTTTT. V usage is TRBV19 and J usage is TRBJ1-4; D is possibly TRBD1 (5 bases). Germline V gene sequence: CDR1 LNHDA, CDR2 SQIVND (reference sequence). With 6 bases removed from V and 8 bases from J, the gap between germline ends came to 19 bases. The CDR3 has 15 residues. The variable domain in full, with the rest retrieved from reference TRBV19 and TRBJ1-4, is DGGITQSPKYLFRKEGQNVTLSCEQNLNHDAMYWYRQDPGQGLRLIYYSQIVNDFQKGDIAEGYSVSREKKESFPLTVTSAQKNPTAFYLCASSRGPGYSEKLFFGSGTQLSVL.